These 32 T cell receptor beta chains share one sample of origin, sequenced in a study of blood T cells in healthy people across ages. A J-beta primer mix and a sample-barcoded 5' primer were used in a second PCR of roughly 6 to 11 cycles. Each CDR3 protein is one row after TCRdb ran MiXCR on the 5' RACE reads. Found here are 850,000 to 1,000,000 distinct CDR3 sequences, 45% to 50% of them singletons; the top ten hold around an eighth. The sample consisted of blood. Receptor source: a man aged 30-40 years in good health.

This clonotype occurred a few times. The chain employs TRBV14 and TRBJ2-1; no clear D. Germline V gene data show CDR1 as SGHDN and CDR2 as FVKESK. The CDR3 has 14 residues. V lost 4 bases to trimming and J lost 7 bases, with 14 bases between them. The CDR3: CASSPPWIGNEQFF. The CDR3 bases are TGTGCCAGCAGCCCACCCTGGATAGGGAATGAGCAGTTCTTC.

This clonotype was picked up one time. The genes are TRBV7-9 and TRBJ1-2; D call uncertain. Germline V gives CDR1 SEHNR, CDR2 FQNEAQ (reference sequence). This CDR3 spans 13 amino acids. The V and J ends lost 5 bases and 9 bases respectively, with 16 bases between them. CDR3 amino acids: CASSQGPLKSYTF. Here the CDR3 DNA reads TGTGCCAGCAGCCAAGGACCTCTAAAGAGCTACACCTTC.

This clonotype has a handful of counts. This chain links TRBV5-6 with TRBJ2-7; a weak D match, TRBD1 (6 bases). From germline, CDR1 is SGHDT and CDR2 YYEEEE. V was cut by 5 bases and J by 2 bases, with 11 bases left in between. The CDR3 runs 13 residues. The chain's CDR3 is CASSFRQAYEQYF. The CDR3 DNA is TGTGCCAGCAGTTTCAGACAGGCCTACGAGCAGTACTTC.

This clonotype has only a few counts. CDR3 amino acids: CASSVERDTEAFF. The DNA for the CDR3 is TGTGCCAGCAGCGTAGAGCGGGACACTGAAGCTTTCTTT. The genes are TRBV9 and TRBJ1-1; D is uncertain. The CDR3 is 13 residues long. V was clipped by 0 bases and J by 3 bases, with 6 bases between them. Germline V gene lookup returns CDR1 SGDLS and CDR2 YYNGEE.

V and J are TRBV9 and TRBJ1-4; D remains unclear. The CDR3 has 15 amino acids. Deletions cut 0 bases from V and 5 bases from J, with 11 bases between. Germline values: CDR1 SGDLS, CDR2 YYNGEE. The CDR3 nucleotides are TGTGCCAGCAGCGTAGAAATTTCCCCGAATGAAAAACTGTTTTTT. Protein sequence: CASSVEISPNEKLFF. The whole variable domain, remainder taken from reference TRBV9 and TRBJ1-4, is DSGVTQTPKHLITATGQRVTLRCSPRSGDLSVYWYQQSLDQGLQFLIQYYNGEERAKGNILERFSAQQFPDLHSELNLSSLELGDSALYFCASSVEISPNEKLFFGSGTQLSVL.

The chain couples TRBV7-2 to TRBJ2-3; D gene uncertain. The germline CDR1 and CDR2 sequences are SGHTA and FQGNSA. This CDR3 spans 15 amino acids. The V gene lost 4 bases and the J gene lost 1 base, with 12 bases spanning the gap. CDR3 in amino acids: CASSSNFIGTDTQYF. The CDR3 coding sequence is TGTGCCAGCAGCTCAAACTTTATCGGCACAGATACGCAGTATTTT.

The V and J genes are TRBV18 and TRBJ2-7; 8 bases fit TRBD2. V was clipped by 2 bases and J by 1 base; unmatched bases: 7. In germline, CDR1 is KGHSH, CDR2 LQKENI. There are 16 residues in the CDR3. The CDR3 DNA is TGTGCCAGCTCACCAAGCCGCGGGGGGTTTTCCTACGAGCAGTACTTC. It translates to CASSPSRGGFSYEQYF.

This chain uses TRBV30 with TRBJ2-5; D is undetermined. CDR1 is GTSNPN, CDR2 SVGIG, per germline (reference sequence). The CDR3 consists of 13 residues. Trimming left V 4 bases short and J 2 bases short, with 11 bases between. The CDR3 sequence: CAWNGWLQETQYF. CDR3 nucleotide sequence: TGTGCCTGGAATGGCTGGCTGCAAGAGACCCAGTACTTC.

V usage is TRBV9 and J usage is TRBJ2-3; the D gene could be TRBD1 or TRBD2 (5 bases each). V was clipped by 6 bases and J by 1 base, with 9 bases between them. Germline assignment: CDR1 SGDLS and CDR2 YYNGEE. The CDR3 has 13 residues. The CDR3 DNA is TGTGCCAGCAACGTGGGGGGCACAGATACGCAGTATTTT. The encoded protein is CASNVGGTDTQYF.

This clonotype appeared a few times. This CDR3 reads CASSLWARGLNEQFF. The DNA of the CDR3 is TGTGCCAGCAGTTTATGGGCCAGGGGGCTCAATGAGCAGTTCTTC. The genes are TRBV27 and TRBJ2-1; 8 bases are a match to TRBD1. This CDR3 region has 15 residues. Per the germline V gene, CDR1 is MNHEY and CDR2 is SMNVEV (reference sequence). The V and J ends lost 1 base and 6 bases, in that order; junction bases with no gene match: 5.

The gene calls are TRBV28 and TRBJ1-3; D gene unclear. The CDR3 is 17 amino acids. The ends were cut back, 6 bases at V and 4 bases at J, with 22 bases in the middle. Per germline, CDR1 MDHEN and CDR2 SYDVKM. DNA of the CDR3: TGTGCCAGCAGCCTCCCGGGCCTCCCGGCAGGCGGAAACACCATATATTTT. Its translation: CASSLPGLPAGGNTIYF.

This chain uses TRBV12-3 or TRBV12-4 with TRBJ2-1; D is ambiguous. The length of the CDR3 is 12 residues. V lost 9 bases and J lost 13, with 19 bases in between. CDR3 in amino acids: CASGDGGETQFF. The CDR3 coding sequence is TGTGCCAGTGGGGATGGCGGAGAGACCCAGTTCTTC.

V gene TRBV6-1 combines with J gene TRBJ1-1; D unresolved. Germline V gene data show CDR1 as MNHNS and CDR2 as SASEGT. V was shortened by 2 bases and J by 0 bases, with 7 bases between the two germline ends. The CDR3 totals 14 residues. The CDR3 region has the DNA TGTGCCAGCAGTGAATTCGTGCTGAACACTGAAGCTTTCTTT. Translating it yields CASSEFVLNTEAFF.

This chain uses TRBV4-1 with TRBJ1-1; weak D call: TRBD1 (6 bases). From germline, CDR1 is MGHRA and CDR2 YSYEKL. V gave up 0 bases and J gave up 4 bases, with 12 bases separating them. The CDR3 is 15 residues long. The DNA of the CDR3 is TGCGCCAGCAGCCAAGATCTTGGACAGATCACTGAAGCTTTCTTT. Amino acid sequence: CASSQDLGQITEAFF.

V is TRBV27 and J is TRBJ2-1; D is possibly TRBD1 (5 bases). The V end was cut by 3 bases, the J end by 12 bases, with 18 bases between. The CDR3 covers 14 residues. Germline V gene lookup returns CDR1 MNHEY and CDR2 SMNVEV (reference sequence). Here the CDR3 DNA reads TGTGCCAGCAGTTTTACTGGCTGGGGCCCAGGGCAGTTCTTC. It encodes CASSFTGWGPGQFF.

This clonotype was seen only once. The chain links TRBV12-3 or TRBV12-4 to TRBJ2-7, with 10 nucleotides matching TRBD1. The V and J ends lost 3 bases and 7 bases, in that order; junction bases with no gene match: 9. The CDR3 is 15 residues long. The CDR3 DNA sequence: TGTGCCAGCAGTTTGTCTACGGGACAGGGGAGGGAGCAGTACTTC. Protein: CASSLSTGQGREQYF.

This clonotype was counted only a few times. A much larger clone lies a single base off, so this may be a read error. The V call is TRBV10-3, the J call TRBJ2-3; D is unresolved. There are 19 residues in the CDR3. V lost 4 bases, J lost 0 bases, and 23 bases lay in between. Germline lookup yields CDR1 ENHRY and CDR2 SYGVKD. The CDR3 DNA reads TGTGCCATCAGTGGAAGTGTCGAGTCGGCGAGGACCAGCACAGATACGCAGTATTTT. Translation gives CAISGSVESARTSTDTQYF.

Worth noting for this clonotype: One end of the junction fails to match germline, which may point to a read error. The chain is built from TRBV7-9 and TRBJ2-3; unclear D gene. Per the germline V gene, CDR1 is SEHNR and CDR2 is FQNEAQ (reference sequence). CDR3 length: 10 residues. The CDR3 bases are TGTGCCGGCAGCGCAGATACGCAGTATTTT. This sequence encodes CAGSADTQYF. Variable domain in full (rest from reference TRBV7-9 and TRBJ2-3): DTGVSQNPRHKITKRGQNVTFRCDPISEHNRLYWYRQTLGQGPEFLTYFQNEAQLEKSRLLSDRFSAERPKGSFSTLEIQRTEQGDSAMYLCAGSADTQYFGPGTRLTVL.

Regarding this clonotype: The junction departs from the called germline gene at one end, perhaps through a read error. The chain uses TRBV5-8 and TRBJ2-3, with D possibly matching TRBD2 (6 bases). The CDR3 consists of 15 residues. Germline CDR1 reads SGHTS; CDR2 reads YDEGEE. DNA of the CDR3: TGTGCCAGCAGCTATGGGACTTGGGGCACAGATACGCGGTATTTT. It yields the protein CASSYGTWGTDTRYF.

V and J are TRBV6-2 or TRBV6-3 and TRBJ2-7; D is uncertain. The CDR3 extends over 13 amino acids. The germline V gene has CDR1 MNHEY and CDR2 SVGEGT. V gave up 5 bases and J gave up 3 bases, with 11 bases separating them. The CDR3 loop reads CASSDGPHYEQYF. In DNA form, the CDR3 reads TGTGCCAGCAGTGACGGGCCCCACTACGAGCAGTACTTC.

This clonotype was seen repeatedly, ten times or more. This sequence joins TRBV27 and TRBJ2-6; no reliable D call. CDR1 is MNHEY and CDR2 is SMNVEV in the germline V gene (reference sequence). Trimming shortened V by 5 bases and J by 0 bases, and 5 bases separated the two germline ends. The CDR3 loop spans 14 amino acids. CDR3 region: CASSTTSGANVLTF. In DNA, the CDR3 is TGTGCCAGCAGTACCACCTCTGGGGCCAACGTCCTGACTTTC.

The chain couples TRBV4-1 to TRBJ2-1; no clear D. V was clipped by 1 base and J by 0 bases, with 10 bases between them. CDR1 is MGHRA and CDR2 is YSYEKL in the germline V gene. There are 16 residues in the CDR3. CDR3 sequence: CASSQVASNSYNEQFF. CDR3 nucleotide sequence: TGCGCCAGCAGCCAAGTTGCGTCCAACTCCTACAATGAGCAGTTCTTC.

This chain joins TRBV12-3 or TRBV12-4 and TRBJ1-1; D perhaps matches TRBD1 (6 bases). This CDR3 spans 15 amino acids. The germline V and J ends were trimmed by 0 bases and 7 bases, with 15 bases remaining between them. The CDR3 DNA sequence: TGTGCCAGCAGTTTAGCGCGACGGGGGGCAGGTGAAGCTTTCTTT. Amino acid sequence: CASSLARRGAGEAFF.

This clonotype was seen more than once but under ten times. V usage is TRBV5-6 and J usage is TRBJ2-5; D not resolved. Germline loops: CDR1 SGHDT, CDR2 YYEEEE. The CDR3 runs 12 residues. The V and J ends lost 4 bases and 6 bases respectively, with 10 bases between them. DNA for the CDR3: TGTGCCAGCAGCGTACAGAGACAGACCCAGTACTTC. It codes for CASSVQRQTQYF.

This clonotype was observed a few times. V gene TRBV20-1 combines with J gene TRBJ1-5, with 11 positions matching TRBD1. The CDR3 is 16 amino acids. The V gene's germline CDR1 is DFQATT and CDR2 SNEGSKA (reference sequence). The junction had 7 bases not matched to a gene; V was cut back by 3 bases and J by 3 bases. In DNA, the CDR3 is TGCAGTGCTAGCCCCCGGGACAGGGGGGACAATCAGCCCCAGCATTTT. This translates into CSASPRDRGDNQPQHF.

This clonotype came up a few times. This chain connects TRBV29-1 to TRBJ1-1; D is undetermined. Germline values: CDR1 SQVTM, CDR2 ANQGSEA. The CDR3 contains 11 residues. Between the trimmed V and J ends, which lost 5 bases and 6 bases, there was a span of 10 bases. In nucleotides, the CDR3 is TGCAGCGTTTCTCTCCAGCCTGAAGCTTTCTTT. Protein sequence: CSVSLQPEAFF.

This chain links TRBV28 with TRBJ2-7; D might be TRBD1 (6 bases). Germline loops: CDR1 MDHEN, CDR2 SYDVKM. V was pared by 6 bases and J by 6 bases, with 12 bases between. The CDR3 runs to 12 residues. The CDR3: CASSIQGSEQYF. In DNA form, the CDR3 reads TGTGCCAGCAGCATACAGGGTTCCGAGCAGTACTTC.

This chain links TRBV12-3 or TRBV12-4 with TRBJ1-2; 10 bases are a match to TRBD1. The CDR3 is made up of 15 amino acids. V was clipped by 5 bases and J by 4 bases; unmatched bases: 7. CDR3 coding DNA: TGTGCCAGCAGTCGGCGGACAGGGGGGGTCTATGGCTACACCTTC. Its translation is CASSRRTGGVYGYTF.

The genes are TRBV3-1 and TRBJ2-2; TRBD1 agrees at 9 bases. Germline values: CDR1 LGHDT, CDR2 YNNKEL (reference sequence). With 6 bases clipped from V and 6 bases from J, the junction kept 2 bases outside the gene matches. The CDR3 is made up of 13 amino acids. This CDR3 reads CASRRQGAGELFF. CDR3 nucleotide sequence: TGTGCCAGCAGGCGACAGGGGGCCGGGGAGCTGTTTTTT.

The V call is TRBV5-6, the J call TRBJ1-6; 8 positions agree with TRBD1. J was trimmed by 10 bases and V by 4 bases; bases with no gene match: 7. The germline CDR1 and CDR2 sequences are SGHDT and YYEEEE. The CDR3 totals 14 residues. This CDR3 reads CASSPNRQGSPLHF. In DNA, the CDR3 is TGTGCCAGCAGCCCAAATCGACAGGGGTCACCCCTCCACTTT.

V is TRBV7-2 and J is TRBJ2-3; TRBD2 aligns across 16 bases. The CDR3 spans 18 residues. V was clipped by 5 bases and J by 2 bases; unmatched bases: 7. CDR1 and CDR2 (germline): SGHTA, FQGNSA. CDR3 nucleotide sequence: TGTGCCAGCAGCCGAGGGACTAGCGGGGGGGCTTACACAGATACGCAGTATTTT. It is translated as CASSRGTSGGAYTDTQYF.

This chain links TRBV18 with TRBJ2-5, with 10 nucleotides matching TRBD2. Germline V lookup: CDR1 KGHSH, CDR2 LQKENI. The CDR3 contains 15 residues. V was pared by 1 base and J by 6 bases, with 5 bases of the junction left unmatched. The CDR3 region is CASSPQRGGLKTQYF. CDR3 nucleotide sequence: TGTGCCAGCTCACCACAGCGGGGGGGCTTGAAGACCCAGTACTTC.